This note documents a single TCR beta chain sequence. In the original processing: The assay estimated nucleated cells by amplifying reference gene primers. Measured with immunoSEQ multiplex PCR; TCRdb has only the in-frame clones, and not every one. For V, J and clone size, that table is used; D and trimming come from the DNA. The sample has tens of thousands of clones, around 87% seen once. The data originate from a study of blood T cell repertoires in COVID-19. The wider study: Samples taken during acute and convalescent COVID-19 were collected in the United States, Italy and Spain. PBMCs, B-cell-depleted T cells, or T cells provided the cDNA or gDNA that made up the material.

Trimming removed 5 bases from V and 0 bases from J, with 17 bases in between. The V gene's germline CDR1 is SGHTA and CDR2 FQGNSA. This CDR3 is built from 17 residues. The sequence was obtained from a man aged 55-75 years with active or convalescent COVID-19. The chain has TRBV7-2 and TRBJ1-3; D unresolved. The material sequenced was peripheral blood. CDR3 sequence reads: CASSPPGWQSSGNTIYF. CDR3 DNA sequence: TGTGCCAGCAGCCCCCCCGGGTGGCAGAGCTCTGGAAACACCATATATTTT.